This T cell receptor beta chain derives from a study of technical replicates of blood from several donors. The data were produced by immunoSEQ multiplex PCR, yet TCRdb's version contains in-frame clones alone and is incomplete. Of around 84,000 clones in the sample, nearly 98% are singletons; the top ten hold approximately 0.15%. The CDR3 length is 13 residues. This clonotype was obtained from a human donor in good health. The J gene is TRBJ1-2, the V gene TRBV21-1; the table's D gene call, TRBD1, was not cross checked with the DNA. TRBV21-1 is a pseudogene segment. Sequenced sample: T cells isolated from PBMCs. The CDR3 loop reads CASSPRGFYGYTF. The CDR3 nucleotides read TGTGCCAGCAGTCCCAGGGGATTCTATGGCTACACCTTC.